This T cell receptor (beta chain) emerged from a study of blood T cell repertoires in COVID-19. Study in general: Whether acute or convalescent, the COVID-19 samples came from the United States, Italy and Spain. PBMCs, B-cell-depleted T cells, or T cells were the source of the cDNA or gDNA that made up the material.

Authors' processing steps: For nucleated cells, counts were estimated from reference gene primer amplification. Clones were read by immunoSEQ multiplex PCR, and TCRdb kept only the in-frame ones, dropping some. V and J calls and clone size are copied from that table; D and trimming were computed from the DNA. The sample consists of 180,000 or so clones, approximately 85% of them appearing once. CDR3 length equals 15 residues. The germline V gene has CDR1 MDHEN and CDR2 SYDVKM. V gave up 4 bases and J gave up 3 bases, with 12 bases separating them. Material: peripheral blood. The V gene is TRBV28, the J gene TRBJ1-4; D is undetermined. The TCR originated in a woman between 55 and 75 years old with acute or convalescent COVID-19. In nucleotides, the CDR3 is TGTGCCAGCAGTTCCAAAGCGGCGGCTAATGAAAAACTGTTTTTT. Translated: CASSSKAAANEKLFF.